A single sample gave rise to the 3 T cell receptor beta chains below, sequenced in a study of cytomegalovirus exposure and HLA in healthy donors. It was with 60 Vbeta and 13 Jbeta primers that the PCR ran. Clones were read by immunoSEQ multiplex PCR, and TCRdb kept only the in-frame ones, dropping some. The sample includes 85,000 to 100,000 clones, more than 65% seen only once; the top ten take roughly 8.8%. The sequenced sample consisted of PBMCs. All receptors come from a human donor in good health.

The V call is TRBV10-1, the J call TRBJ2-7; TRBD2 agrees at 12 bases. This CDR3 has 16 amino acids. V gave up 8 bases and J gave up 0 bases; unmatched junction bases: 8. Per germline, CDR1 WNHNN and CDR2 SYGVQD (reference sequence). CDR3 sequence reads: CASSRGLAGSSYEQYF. DNA of the CDR3: TGCGCCAGCTCCCGCGGACTAGCGGGGAGCTCCTACGAGCAGTACTTC.

In this sample, this clone turned up a few times. The chain links TRBV5-4 to TRBJ1-1, with D maybe TRBD1 (5 bases). V lost 4 bases, J lost 7 bases, and 14 bases lay in between. The length of the CDR3 is 13 residues. In germline, CDR1 is SGHNT, CDR2 YYREEE (reference sequence). The CDR3 here is CASSGIPGGEAFF. The CDR3 DNA reads TGTGCCAGCAGCGGGATCCCCGGGGGTGAAGCTTTCTTT.

V usage is TRBV5-4 and J usage is TRBJ1-1, with TRBD1 identical over 9 bases. CDR1 SGHNT and CDR2 YYREEE come from the germline V gene (reference sequence). The CDR3 is 18 residues long. The junction had 13 bases not matched to a gene; V was cut back by 1 base and J by 3 bases. The CDR3 coding sequence is TGTGCCAGCAGCTTGATAGGGACAGGGTTCCCTTGGGACACTGAAGCTTTCTTT. This translates into CASSLIGTGFPWDTEAFF.